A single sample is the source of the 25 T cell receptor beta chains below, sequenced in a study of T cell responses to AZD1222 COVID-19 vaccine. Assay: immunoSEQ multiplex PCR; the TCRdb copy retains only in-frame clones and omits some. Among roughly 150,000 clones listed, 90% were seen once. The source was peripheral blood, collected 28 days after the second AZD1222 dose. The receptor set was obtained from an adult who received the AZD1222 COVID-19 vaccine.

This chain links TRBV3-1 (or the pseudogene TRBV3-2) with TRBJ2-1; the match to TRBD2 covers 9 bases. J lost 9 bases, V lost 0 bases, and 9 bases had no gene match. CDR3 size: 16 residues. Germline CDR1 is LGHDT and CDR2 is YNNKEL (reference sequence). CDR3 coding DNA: TGTGCCAGCAGCCAAGAAGGGAGGCTAGCGGGGAGTGAGCAGTTCTTC. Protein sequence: CASSQEGRLAGSEQFF.

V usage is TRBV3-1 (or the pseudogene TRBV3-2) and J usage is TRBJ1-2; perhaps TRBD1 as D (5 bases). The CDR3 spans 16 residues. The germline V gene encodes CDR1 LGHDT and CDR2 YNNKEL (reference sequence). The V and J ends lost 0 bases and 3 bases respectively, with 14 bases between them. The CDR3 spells CASSQEFSGQHYGYTF. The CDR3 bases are TGTGCCAGCAGCCAAGAATTTAGTGGACAACACTATGGCTACACCTTC.

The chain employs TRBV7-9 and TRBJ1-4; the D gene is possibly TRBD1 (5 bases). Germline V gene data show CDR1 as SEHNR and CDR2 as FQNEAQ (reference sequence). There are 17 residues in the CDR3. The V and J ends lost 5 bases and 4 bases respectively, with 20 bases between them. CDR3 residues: CASSQASDSYINEKLFF. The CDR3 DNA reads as TGTGCCAGCAGCCAGGCCTCTGACAGCTACATTAATGAAAAACTGTTTTTT.

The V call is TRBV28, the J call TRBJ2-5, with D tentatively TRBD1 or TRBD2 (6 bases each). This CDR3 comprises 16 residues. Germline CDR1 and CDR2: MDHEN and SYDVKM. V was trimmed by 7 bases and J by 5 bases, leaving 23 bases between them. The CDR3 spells CASTERLGGLGETQYF. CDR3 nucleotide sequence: TGTGCCAGCACCGAGAGACTTGGGGGGCTGGGGGAGACCCAGTACTTC. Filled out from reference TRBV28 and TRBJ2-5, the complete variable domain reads DVKVTQSSRYLVKRTGEKVFLECVQDMDHENMFWYRQDPGLGLRLIYFSYDVKMKEKGDIPEGYSVSREKKERFSLILESASTNQTSMYLCASTERLGGLGETQYFGPGTRLLVL.

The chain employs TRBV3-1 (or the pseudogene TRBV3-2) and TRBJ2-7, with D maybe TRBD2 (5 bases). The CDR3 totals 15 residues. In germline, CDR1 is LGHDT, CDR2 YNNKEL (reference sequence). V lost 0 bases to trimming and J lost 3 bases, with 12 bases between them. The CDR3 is CASSQDEGVGYEQYF. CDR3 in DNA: TGTGCCAGCAGCCAAGACGAGGGTGTTGGCTACGAGCAGTACTTC.

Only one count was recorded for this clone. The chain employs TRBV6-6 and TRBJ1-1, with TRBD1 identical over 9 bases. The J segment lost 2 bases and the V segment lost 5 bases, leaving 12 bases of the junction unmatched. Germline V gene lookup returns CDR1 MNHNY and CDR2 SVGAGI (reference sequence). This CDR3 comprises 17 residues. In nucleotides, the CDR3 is TGTGCCAGCAGTCTAAACTCATATACAGGGGGCAACACTGAAGCTTTCTTT. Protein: CASSLNSYTGGNTEAFF.

Here the CDR3 reads CASSAPGETGELFF. The CDR3 DNA reads TGTGCCAGCAGTGCCCCTGGGGAAACCGGGGAGCTGTTTTTT. The chain carries TRBV28 and TRBJ2-2, with D unclear. Germline assignment: CDR1 MDHEN and CDR2 SYDVKM. Trimming took off 5 bases at V and 5 bases at J, with 12 bases between the two ends. This CDR3 is built from 14 residues.

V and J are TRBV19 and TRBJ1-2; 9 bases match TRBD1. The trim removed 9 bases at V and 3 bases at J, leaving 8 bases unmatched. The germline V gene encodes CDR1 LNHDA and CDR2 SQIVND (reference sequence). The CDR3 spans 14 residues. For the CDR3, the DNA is TGTGCCAGCCGAACAGGGGGCGCTGACTATGGCTACACCTTC. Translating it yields CASRTGGADYGYTF.

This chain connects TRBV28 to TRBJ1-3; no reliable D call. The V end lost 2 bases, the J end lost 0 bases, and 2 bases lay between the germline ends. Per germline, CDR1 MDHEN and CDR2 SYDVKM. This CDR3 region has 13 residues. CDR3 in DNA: TGTGCCAGCAGTTTACCCTCTGGAAACACCATATATTTT. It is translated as CASSLPSGNTIYF. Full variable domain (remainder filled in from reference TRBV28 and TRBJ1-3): DVKVTQSSRYLVKRTGEKVFLECVQDMDHENMFWYRQDPGLGLRLIYFSYDVKMKEKGDIPEGYSVSREKKERFSLILESASTNQTSMYLCASSLPSGNTIYFGEGSWLTVV.

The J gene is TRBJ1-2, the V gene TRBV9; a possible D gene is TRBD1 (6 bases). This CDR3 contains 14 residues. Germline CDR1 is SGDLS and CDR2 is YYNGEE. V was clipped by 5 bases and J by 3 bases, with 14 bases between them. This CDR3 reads CASSSGHGYYGYTF. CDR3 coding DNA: TGTGCCAGCAGTTCGGGACACGGATACTATGGCTACACCTTC.

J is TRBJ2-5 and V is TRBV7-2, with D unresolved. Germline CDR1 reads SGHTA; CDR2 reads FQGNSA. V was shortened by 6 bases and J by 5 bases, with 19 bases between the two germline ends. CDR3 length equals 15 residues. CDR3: CASRPRASGRETQYF. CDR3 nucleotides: TGTGCCAGCAGACCCCGGGCCTCCGGCAGGGAGACCCAGTACTTC. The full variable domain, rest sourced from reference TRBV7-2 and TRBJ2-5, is GAGVSQSPSNKVTEKGKDVELRCDPISGHTALYWYRQSLGQGLEFLIYFQGNSAPDKSGLPSDRFSAERTGGSVSTLTIQRTQQEDSAVYLCASRPRASGRETQYFGPGTRLLVL.

This CDR3 is CASSGGTPGNQPQHF. The CDR3 region has the DNA TGTGCCAGCAGTGGGGGCACACCTGGGAATCAGCCCCAGCATTTT. The chain recombines TRBV28 with TRBJ1-5, with D perhaps matching TRBD1 (6 bases). The CDR3 extends over 15 amino acids. The germline V gene encodes CDR1 MDHEN and CDR2 SYDVKM. Trimming cost V 5 bases and J 4 bases, with 15 bases left between them.

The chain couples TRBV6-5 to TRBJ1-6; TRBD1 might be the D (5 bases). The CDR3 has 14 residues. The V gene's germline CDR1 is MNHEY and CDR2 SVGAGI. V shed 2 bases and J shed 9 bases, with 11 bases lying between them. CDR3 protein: CASSYDGGISPLHF. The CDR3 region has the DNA TGTGCCAGCAGTTACGACGGGGGGATTTCACCCCTCCACTTT.

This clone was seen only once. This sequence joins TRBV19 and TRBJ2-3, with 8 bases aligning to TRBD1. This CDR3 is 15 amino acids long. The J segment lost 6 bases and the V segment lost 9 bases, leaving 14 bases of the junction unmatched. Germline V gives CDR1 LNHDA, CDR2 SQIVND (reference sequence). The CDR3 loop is CASPPQGAHLDTQYF. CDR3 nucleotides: TGTGCCAGCCCACCCCAGGGGGCTCACCTCGATACGCAGTATTTT.

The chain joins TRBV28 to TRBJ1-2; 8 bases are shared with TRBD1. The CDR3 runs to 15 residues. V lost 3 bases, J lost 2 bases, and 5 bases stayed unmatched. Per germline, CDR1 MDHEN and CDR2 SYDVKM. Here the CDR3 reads CASSFLRTGNYGYTF. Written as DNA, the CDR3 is TGTGCCAGCAGTTTCCTCAGGACAGGGAACTATGGCTACACCTTC.

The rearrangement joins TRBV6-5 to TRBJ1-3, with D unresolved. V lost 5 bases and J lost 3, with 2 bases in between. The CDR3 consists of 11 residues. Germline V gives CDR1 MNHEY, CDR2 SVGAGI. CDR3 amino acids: CASSRGNTIYF. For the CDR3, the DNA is TGTGCCAGCAGTCGTGGAAACACCATATATTTT.

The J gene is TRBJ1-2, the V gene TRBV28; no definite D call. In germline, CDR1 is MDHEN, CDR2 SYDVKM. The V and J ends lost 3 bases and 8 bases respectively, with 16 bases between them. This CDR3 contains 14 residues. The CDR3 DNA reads TGTGCCAGCAGTTTTCGGGCCGCGCGAGAAGGCTACACCTTC. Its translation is CASSFRAAREGYTF.

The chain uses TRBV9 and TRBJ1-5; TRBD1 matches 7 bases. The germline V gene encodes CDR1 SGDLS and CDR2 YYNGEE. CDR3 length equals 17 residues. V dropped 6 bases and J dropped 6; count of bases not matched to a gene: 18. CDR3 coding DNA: TGTGCCAGCACCCCAGCCCAACAGGGGATTTACTCTCAGCCCCAGCATTTT. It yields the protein CASTPAQQGIYSQPQHF. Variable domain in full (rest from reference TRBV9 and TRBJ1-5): DSGVTQTPKHLITATGQRVTLRCSPRSGDLSVYWYQQSLDQGLQFLIQYYNGEERAKGNILERFSAQQFPDLHSELNLSSLELGDSALYFCASTPAQQGIYSQPQHFGDGTRLSIL.

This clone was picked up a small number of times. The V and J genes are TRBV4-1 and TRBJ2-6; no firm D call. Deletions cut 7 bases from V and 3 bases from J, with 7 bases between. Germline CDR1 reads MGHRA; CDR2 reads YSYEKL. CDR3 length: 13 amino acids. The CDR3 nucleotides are TGCGCCAGCACCGGTGTTGGGGCCAACGTCCTGACTTTC. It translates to CASTGVGANVLTF.

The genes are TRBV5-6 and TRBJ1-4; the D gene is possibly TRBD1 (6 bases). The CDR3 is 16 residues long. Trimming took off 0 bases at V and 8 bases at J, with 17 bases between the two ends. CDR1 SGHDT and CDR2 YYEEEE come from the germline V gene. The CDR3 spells CASSLAPGTSREKLFF. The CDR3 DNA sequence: TGTGCCAGCAGCTTGGCTCCCGGGACATCGCGCGAAAAACTGTTTTTT.

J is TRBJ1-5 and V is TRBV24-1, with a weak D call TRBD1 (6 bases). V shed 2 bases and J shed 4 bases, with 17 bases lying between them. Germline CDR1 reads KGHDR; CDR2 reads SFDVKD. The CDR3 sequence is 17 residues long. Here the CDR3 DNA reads TGTGCCACCAGTGATTCTTTGGGGGGCTCACGGAATCAGCCCCAGCATTTT. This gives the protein CATSDSLGGSRNQPQHF.

The CDR3 sequence: CASSLAGEGTGELFF. CDR3 nucleotides: TGTGCCAGCAGCTTAGCGGGGGAAGGGACCGGGGAGCTGTTTTTT. The V and J genes are TRBV11-2 and TRBJ2-2; a weak D match, TRBD2 (6 bases). The germline V gene encodes CDR1 SGHAT and CDR2 FQNNGV. Trimming removed 1 base from V and 5 bases from J, with 11 bases in between. CDR3 length: 15 amino acids.

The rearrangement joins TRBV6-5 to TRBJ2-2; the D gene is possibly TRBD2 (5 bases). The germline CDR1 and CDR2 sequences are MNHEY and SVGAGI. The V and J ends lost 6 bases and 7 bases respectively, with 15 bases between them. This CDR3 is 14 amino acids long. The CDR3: CASSGVSGGGELFF. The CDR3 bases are TGTGCCAGCAGCGGGGTCAGCGGTGGCGGGGAGCTGTTTTTT.

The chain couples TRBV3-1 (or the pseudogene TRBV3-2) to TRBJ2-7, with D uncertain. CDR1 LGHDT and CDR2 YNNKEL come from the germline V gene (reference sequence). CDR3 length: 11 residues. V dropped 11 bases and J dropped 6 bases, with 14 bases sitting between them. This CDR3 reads CAPPNRREQYF. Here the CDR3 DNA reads TGTGCCCCACCCAATCGCCGCGAGCAGTACTTC.

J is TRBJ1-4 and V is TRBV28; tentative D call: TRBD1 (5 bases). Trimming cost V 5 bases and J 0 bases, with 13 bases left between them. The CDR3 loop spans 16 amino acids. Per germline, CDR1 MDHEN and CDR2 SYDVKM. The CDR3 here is CASSDIGRATNEKLFF. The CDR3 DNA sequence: TGTGCCAGCAGTGATATCGGCAGGGCAACTAATGAAAAACTGTTTTTT.